This T cell receptor beta chain came from a study of Graves' ophthalmopathy and Graves' hyperthyroidism. CDR3 length: 13 amino acids. The V gene's germline CDR1 is SGHTA and CDR2 FQGTGA. V was trimmed by 5 bases and J by 2 bases, leaving 8 bases between them. Amplification of the TCR beta CDR3 regions used RNA transcripts (as template). HTBI primers were used in a first-round RT-PCR, which preceded a second-round multiplex PCR. One entry per CDR3 protein, called by TCRdb with MiXCR from the multiplex PCR reads. The repertoire holds 200,000 to 300,000 distinct CDR3 sequences, about 47% seen once, with roughly 45% in the top ten. Comment on this clonotype: The antigen remains unidentified.

Whole-study findings and limits: Among expanded thyroid clonotypes above 0.001 frequency, most also occurred in blood.

The sample was peripheral blood. The rearrangement uses TRBV7-3 and TRBJ2-3, with D hard to call. This TCR was recovered from an adult man with Graves' ophthalmopathy. The CDR3 loop is CASSPYYTDTQYF. Here the CDR3 DNA reads TGTGCCAGCAGCCCCTACTACACAGATACGCAGTATTTT.